A single sample is the source of the 27 T cell receptor beta chains below, sequenced in a study of beta chain features in type 1 diabetes. All of the isolated RNA was reverse transcribed, so expressed TCRB transcripts were sequenced. TCRdb keeps only in-frame clones here, not all; method: immunoSEQ multiplex PCR. The sample lists 300,000 to 400,000 clones, 6.5% to 10% seen once, with roughly 0.44% in the top ten. Source material: central memory CD4+ T cells from blood. These receptors all stem from a woman under 30 in good health.

This clone was observed a handful of times. J is TRBJ1-5 and V is TRBV2; 7 nucleotides line up with TRBD1. Germline trimming cut 7 bases from V and 1 base from J; bases unmatched to any gene: 4. CDR3 length: 14 amino acids. From germline, CDR1 is SNHLY and CDR2 FYNNEI. This chain's CDR3 is CASTPGQSNQPQHF. In nucleotides, the CDR3 is TGTGCCAGCACTCCGGGACAGAGCAATCAGCCCCAGCATTTT.

This clone came up a few times. The rearrangement joins TRBV28 to TRBJ1-1, with D possibly being TRBD1 (5 bases). Germline V gives CDR1 MDHEN, CDR2 SYDVKM. Trimming shortened V by 6 bases and J by 5 bases, and 7 bases separated the two germline ends. CDR3 length: 11 residues. The CDR3 loop is CASRGGTEAFF. The CDR3 nucleotides read TGTGCCAGCAGGGGGGGGACTGAAGCTTTCTTT.

This clone appeared a few times. Other DNA sequences in the same sample also yield this CDR3. The chain is built from TRBV7-2 and TRBJ2-7, with D uncertain. The CDR3 runs 11 residues. V was trimmed by 4 bases and J by 2 bases, leaving 3 bases between them. Germline V CDR1 and CDR2: SGHTA, FQGNSA. The CDR3 protein is CASSSAYEQYF. The DNA of the CDR3 is TGTGCCAGCAGCTCCGCCTACGAGCAGTACTTC.

This chain connects TRBV7-3 to TRBJ2-3, with 7 bases fitting TRBD2. With 1 base clipped from V and 4 bases from J, the junction kept 2 bases outside the gene matches. Germline CDR1 and CDR2: SGHTA and FQGTGA. This CDR3 is built from 14 residues. The CDR3 protein is CASSLNGRSDTQYF. The CDR3 DNA is TGTGCCAGCAGCTTAAACGGGAGGTCAGATACGCAGTATTTT.

The V call is TRBV7-8, the J call TRBJ1-1, with D unclear. Per the germline V gene, CDR1 is SGHVS and CDR2 is FQNEAQ. Trimming pared 1 base from V and 3 bases from J, leaving 6 bases between. The CDR3 is made up of 13 amino acids. Here the CDR3 reads CASSLGPDTEAFF. The CDR3 DNA reads TGTGCCAGCAGCTTAGGTCCGGACACTGAAGCTTTCTTT.

This clone came up many times. The rearrangement links TRBV19 to TRBJ2-1; 10 bases line up with TRBD2. The CDR3 spans 12 residues. V lost 10 bases and J lost 7; bases outside the gene matches: 4. Germline CDR1 is LNHDA and CDR2 is SQIVND (reference sequence). This CDR3 is CATSGSLNEQFF. The CDR3 coding sequence is TGTGCCACTAGCGGGAGCCTTAATGAGCAGTTCTTC. Together with reference TRBV19 and TRBJ2-1, the CDR3 gives the full variable domain: DGGITQSPKYLFRKEGQNVTLSCEQNLNHDAMYWYRQDPGQGLRLIYYSQIVNDFQKGDIAEGYSVSREKKESFPLTVTSAQKNPTAFYLCATSGSLNEQFFGPGTRLTVL.

The V call is TRBV6-5, the J call TRBJ2-7; a weak D match, TRBD2 (6 bases). From germline, CDR1 is MNHEY and CDR2 SVGAGI. The CDR3 loop spans 14 amino acids. Trimming removed 5 bases at V and 3 bases at J, with 14 bases between. CDR3 residues: CASSRGIAFYEQYF. CDR3 DNA sequence: TGTGCCAGCAGTCGGGGGATAGCGTTCTACGAGCAGTACTTC.

This clone was recorded a few times. The chain links TRBV9 to TRBJ2-5, with 12 positions matching TRBD1. Germline-derived CDR1 and CDR2 are SGDLS and YYNGEE. V gave up 3 bases and J gave up 5 bases; unmatched junction bases: 11. The CDR3 has 17 residues. CDR3: CASSGRPGQGAGETQYF. CDR3 nucleotides: TGTGCCAGCAGCGGACGCCCGGGACAGGGGGCTGGGGAGACCCAGTACTTC.

The rearrangement uses TRBV6-1 and TRBJ1-1, with D perhaps matching TRBD1 (6 bases). V gave up 3 bases and J gave up 0 bases, with 11 bases separating them. CDR3 length equals 15 residues. In germline, CDR1 is MNHNS, CDR2 SASEGT. CDR3 amino acids: CASSDPGTLNTEAFF. CDR3 sequence (DNA): TGTGCCAGCAGTGATCCTGGGACATTGAACACTGAAGCTTTCTTT.

This clone was observed many times. The genes are TRBV18 and TRBJ2-1; the match to TRBD2 covers 12 bases. The CDR3 covers 17 residues. Germline CDR1 KGHSH, CDR2 LQKENI. V shed 0 bases, J shed 8 bases, and the junction held 8 bases outside the gene matches. The CDR3 DNA follows: TGTGCCAGCTCACCACCGACTTCTAGCGGGAGGGCCCATGAGCAGTTCTTC. Protein sequence: CASSPPTSSGRAHEQFF.

Only a few counts were recorded for this clone. The V gene is TRBV7-9, the J gene TRBJ2-7; 10 bases map to TRBD1. Germline V gene sequence: CDR1 SEHNR, CDR2 FQNEAQ (reference sequence). J was trimmed by 5 bases and V by 5 bases; bases with no gene match: 3. CDR3 length: 13 amino acids. CDR3 residues: CASSPGTGDEQYF. The CDR3 nucleotides read TGTGCCAGCAGCCCTGGGACAGGGGACGAGCAGTACTTC.

The genes are TRBV28 and TRBJ2-2, with unresolved D. CDR1 is MDHEN and CDR2 is SYDVKM in the germline V gene. Trimming took off 5 bases at V and 3 bases at J, with 7 bases between the two ends. This CDR3 has 13 residues. In nucleotides, the CDR3 is TGTGCCAGCAGTCGACACGACACCGGGGAGCTGTTTTTT. Translation gives CASSRHDTGELFF.

The genes are TRBV11-2 and TRBJ2-2; weak D call: TRBD2 (6 bases). V was trimmed by 1 base and J by 5 bases, leaving 8 bases between them. Germline CDR1 SGHAT, CDR2 FQNNGV. The CDR3 contains 14 residues. For the CDR3, the DNA is TGTGCCAGCAGCTTAGTGGGGGGAACCGGGGAGCTGTTTTTT. This encodes CASSLVGGTGELFF.

The rearrangement joins TRBV7-9 to TRBJ1-4; 7 nucleotides agree with TRBD1. Germline V gene lookup returns CDR1 SEHNR and CDR2 FQNEAQ (reference sequence). V was clipped by 4 bases and J by 7 bases; unmatched bases: 0. The CDR3 length is 12 residues. CDR3 in DNA: TGTGCCAGCAGCTGGGACAGTGAAAAACTGTTTTTT. Protein: CASSWDSEKLFF.

This clone was detected a few times. This chain joins TRBV7-2 and TRBJ2-1; unclear D gene. Deletions cut 5 bases from V and 4 bases from J, with 12 bases between. This CDR3 is built from 14 residues. Per the germline V gene, CDR1 is SGHTA and CDR2 is FQGNSA. CDR3 in DNA: TGTGCCAGCAGCCTCAAGGTGGGATACAATGAGCAGTTCTTC. Translated, it gives CASSLKVGYNEQFF.

This clone has a handful of counts. The chain combines TRBV7-2 with TRBJ1-2; TRBD1 matches at 7 bases. V lost 0 bases, J lost 8 bases, and 6 bases stayed unmatched. The germline V gene has CDR1 SGHTA and CDR2 FQGNSA. The CDR3 is 14 residues long. This chain's CDR3 is CASSLAGTVLGYTF. CDR3 in DNA: TGTGCCAGCAGCTTAGCGGGGACAGTCCTGGGCTACACCTTC.

The chain joins TRBV9 to TRBJ2-3; perhaps TRBD1 as D (5 bases). CDR1 and CDR2 (germline): SGDLS, YYNGEE. V dropped 1 base and J dropped 6 bases, with 12 bases sitting between them. This CDR3 has 14 residues. This CDR3 is CASSVSLGADTQYF. Written as DNA, the CDR3 is TGTGCCAGCAGCGTAAGTCTAGGGGCGGATACGCAGTATTTT.

This clone was seen a few times. The V and J genes are TRBV2 and TRBJ2-7, with D hard to call. This CDR3 spans 12 amino acids. Germline CDR1 and CDR2: SNHLY and FYNNEI. Trimming removed 4 bases at V and 6 bases at J, with 10 bases between. This chain's CDR3 is CASSVDPPEQYF. For the CDR3, the DNA is TGTGCCAGCAGTGTCGACCCTCCCGAGCAGTACTTC. The full variable domain, in which reference TRBV2 and TRBJ2-7 provide the parts outside the CDR3, is EPEVTQTPSHQVTQMGQEVILRCVPISNHLYFYWYRQILGQKVEFLVSFYNNEISEKSEIFDDQFSVERPDGSNFTLKIRSTKLEDSAMYFCASSVDPPEQYFGPGTRLTVT.

This clone showed up just a few times. The V gene is TRBV6-6, the J gene TRBJ2-7; 9 positions match TRBD1. Germline-derived CDR1 and CDR2 are MNHNY and SVGAGI (reference sequence). The V and J ends lost 3 bases and 6 bases, in that order; junction bases with no gene match: 6. The CDR3 consists of 14 residues. The CDR3 loop reads CASSYGTGLAEQYF. CDR3 DNA sequence: TGTGCCAGCAGTTATGGGACAGGGTTGGCCGAGCAGTACTTC.

The V call is TRBV29-1, the J call TRBJ2-5; 10 bases are shared with TRBD1. V was clipped by 5 bases and J by 2 bases; unmatched bases: 5. CDR3 length: 14 residues. The germline CDR1 and CDR2 sequences are SQVTM and ANQGSEA. The DNA of the CDR3 is TGCAGCGTTAGGGACAGGGGTAGGCAAGAGACCCAGTACTTC. This sequence encodes CSVRDRGRQETQYF. Complete variable domain (other parts from reference TRBV29-1 and TRBJ2-5): SAVISQKPSRDICQRGTSLTIQCQVDSQVTMMFWYRQQPGQSLTLIATANQGSEATYESGFVIDKFPISRPNLTFSTLTVSNMSPEDSSIYLCSVRDRGRQETQYFGPGTRLLVL.

A few counts support this clone. The chain combines TRBV7-2 with TRBJ2-7, with 7 bases identical to TRBD1. The CDR3 covers 16 residues. V was pared by 0 bases and J by 3 bases, with 8 bases of the junction left unmatched. Germline lookup yields CDR1 SGHTA and CDR2 FQGNSA. The CDR3 DNA sequence: TGTGCCAGCAGCTTAGCACAGGGGTTTAATAACTACGAGCAGTACTTC. Translated: CASSLAQGFNNYEQYF. Complete variable domain (other parts from reference TRBV7-2 and TRBJ2-7): GAGVSQSPSNKVTEKGKDVELRCDPISGHTALYWYRQSLGQGLEFLIYFQGNSAPDKSGLPSDRFSAERTGGSVSTLTIQRTQQEDSAVYLCASSLAQGFNNYEQYFGPGTRLTVT.

About this clone itself: This CDR3 is also generated by other DNA sequences in the sample. V is TRBV29-1 and J is TRBJ1-1; D uncertain. The germline V gene encodes CDR1 SQVTM and CDR2 ANQGSEA. The CDR3 is 11 residues long. V lost 5 bases and J lost 1, with 5 bases in between. CDR3 DNA sequence: TGCAGCGTTTCACAGAACACTGAAGCTTTCTTT. Amino acid sequence: CSVSQNTEAFF.

The chain has TRBV5-6 and TRBJ2-3, with a tentative D call TRBD2 (6 bases). The V end was cut by 0 bases, the J end by 4 bases, with 9 bases between. Germline lookup yields CDR1 SGHDT and CDR2 YYEEEE. CDR3 length equals 14 residues. In nucleotides, the CDR3 is TGTGCCAGCAGCTTGGGACTAGTGCCAGATACGCAGTATTTT. It specifies CASSLGLVPDTQYF.

This clone was seen many times. The chain recombines TRBV16 with TRBJ1-2; D gene unclear. CDR1 is KGHSY and CDR2 is FQNENV in the germline V gene. Trimming removed 0 bases from V and 4 bases from J, with 9 bases in between. The CDR3 has 14 amino acids. CDR3 nucleotide sequence: TGTGCCAGCAGCCAATCAGCCAGCCCCTATGGCTACACCTTC. Residues: CASSQSASPYGYTF. Looking up the rest from reference TRBV16 and TRBJ1-2 gives the full variable domain: GEEVAQTPKHLVRGEGQKAKLYCAPIKGHSYVFWYQQVLKNEFKFLISFQNENVFDETGMPKERFSAKCLPNSPCSLEIQATKLEDSAVYFCASSQSASPYGYTFGSGTRLTVV.

The chain is built from TRBV7-2 and TRBJ2-1, with D perhaps TRBD2 (6 bases). The V gene's germline CDR1 is SGHTA and CDR2 FQGNSA. Trimming stripped 5 bases from V and 15 bases from J, with 14 bases between. The CDR3 is made up of 11 amino acids. The CDR3, as DNA: TGTGCCAGCAGCAACCTAGCGATTGCGTTCTTC. Amino acids: CASSNLAIAFF.

V and J are TRBV6-5 and TRBJ2-7; no reliable D call. The CDR3 is made up of 13 amino acids. Germline V lookup: CDR1 MNHEY, CDR2 SVGAGI. Trimming took 8 bases from V and 3 from J, leaving 14 bases between them. The CDR3: CASGAASHYEQYF. CDR3 DNA: TGTGCCAGCGGCGCAGCAAGTCACTACGAGCAGTACTTC.

The CDR3 sequence is CASSYTGTSGYEQYF. CDR3 DNA sequence: TGTGCCAGCAGTTACACCGGGACTAGCGGCTACGAGCAGTACTTC. V usage is TRBV7-2 and J usage is TRBJ2-7; 11 bases are a match to TRBD2. With 6 bases clipped from V and 3 bases from J, the junction kept 7 bases outside the gene matches. CDR3 length: 15 amino acids. Germline V CDR1 and CDR2: SGHTA, FQGNSA.